Sequencing of this TCR beta chain was carried out in a study of blood T cell repertoires in COVID-19. Trimming took 3 bases from V and 9 from J, leaving 14 bases between them. This CDR3 spans 13 amino acids. CDR1 and CDR2 (germline): SGHDN, FVKESK. Sequencing used immunoSEQ multiplex PCR; TCRdb keeps in-frame clones, though not all of them. The sample contains some 290,000 clones, approximately 82% of which appear only once. The gene calls are TRBV14 and TRBJ2-5; D is possibly TRBD2 (5 bases). The sequence came from a man aged 60 to 69 who had recovered from COVID-19. Sequencing input: peripheral blood. The CDR3 DNA reads as TGTGCCAGCAGCCACTCCCCTACGAGGGCCCAGTACTTC. Translating gives CASSHSPTRAQYF.